This TCR beta chain comes out of a study of blood T cell repertoires in COVID-19 (dated by TCRdb to 2018 to 2020). About the full investigation: Samples from collaborators originated in the United States, Italy and Spain and spanned both the acute and convalescent phases of COVID-19. Where available, HLA class I and class II types were obtained from metadata supplied by the sample provider rather than from assay-based typing. Samples were obtained from the ongoing ImmuneRACE study (first 160 participants) and from 950 to 1,500 subjects provided by 6 global collaborators. A de-identified subject ID, COVID-19 status, age in years and sex were almost always included in the sample metadata. The prospective study material was composed of cDNA or gDNA derived from T cells, B-cell-depleted T cells, or PBMCs. The repertoires were made available in a free public database intended to serve as a resource for research on the immune response to SARS-CoV-2. The dataset comprised deeply sampled blood TCRbeta repertoires from subjects exposed to, actively infected with, or recovered from COVID-19.

About this clone itself: Its specific antigen is unknown. One base away there is no much larger clone; base qualities are not given.

Study-wide findings and limitations: How much clinical and demographic metadata was included differed by source and by participant, and the metadata was provided uncurated.

TCRbeta CDR3 regions were amplified from genomic DNA using the immunoSEQ Assay, a bias-controlled multiplex PCR. On the authors' methods: The number of nucleated cells in each sample was estimated from the amplification of reference gene primers within the assay. Sequence reads were collapsed and filtered to measure the absolute abundance of every unique TCRbeta CDR3 rearrangement. For each sample, productive Simpson clonality was calculated as the square root of Simpson's diversity index over productive rearrangements. The table comes from immuneACCESS by way of TCRdb, which keeps in-frame sequences with V and J called. Part of the clones is missing from these tables; in studies checked, under half for an unresolved V gene and the rest for unknown reasons. That table supplies the V and J calls and clone size; D and trimming were determined from the DNA. The sample data list around 47,000 clones, and around nine tenths of these were observed just once. The ten largest clones represent approximately 10% of the sample.

Collaborating institutions collected whole blood in K2EDTA tubes following their own protocols. For TCRbeta analysis, collaborators shipped samples as frozen whole blood, isolated PBMCs, or DNA extracted from either of those sample types. V trim: 5 bases; J trim: 5 bases; unmatched bases: 2. The CDR3 runs 13 residues from the cysteine to the phenylalanine. The retained sequence is limited to the CDR3, 39 bases, with the frame set at the first base. From the germline V gene, CDR1 is SGHTA and CDR2 is FQGNSA. This TCR came from a man in his forties or fifties with active COVID-19. The material sequenced was peripheral blood. The sequence is built from TRBV7-2 and TRBJ2-5, and 10 bases in between align with TRBD1. The CDR3 protein is CASSLDRGETQYF. The DNA reads as follows: TGTGCCAGCAGCCTGGACAGGGGGGAGACCCAGTACTTC. The CDR3 plus the reference TRBV7-2 and TRBJ2-5 genes for the other parts give the full variable domain: GAGVSQSPSNKVTEKGKDVELRCDPISGHTALYWYRQSLGQGLEFLIYFQGNSAPDKSGLPSDRFSAERTGGSVSTLTIQRTQQEDSAVYLCASSLDRGETQYFGPGTRLLVL.